This entry concerns a single TCR beta chain. This record comes from a study of shared clonotypes between healthy human individuals. Study-level background: A donor's plate count was three for CD4 naive and three for CD4 memory; CD8 naive had two and CD8 memory one.

Original methodology: ImmunoSEQ only sent back junction sequences with no quality scores, so filtering was done differently. The method was immunoSEQ multiplex PCR; TCRdb's version includes in-frame clones alone and lacks a portion of them. That table is the source of V, J and clone size, and D and trimming were worked out from the DNA. Here the sample spans roughly 680,000 clones, around 70% being singletons. The sequence was obtained from a woman younger than 45 in good health. The sample taken for sequencing was memory CD4+ T cells sorted from blood. Subset: CD45RA-negative fraction.

The CDR3 protein is CASSLALGVEADTQYF. In nucleotides, the CDR3 is TGCGCCAGCAGCTTGGCCCTCGGGGTCGAAGCGGATACGCAGTATTTT. The chain uses TRBV5-1 and TRBJ2-3, with a tentative D call TRBD2 (5 bases). The CDR3 consists of 16 residues. Trimming took off 0 bases at V and 6 bases at J, with 17 bases between the two ends. Germline V gene data show CDR1 as SGHRS and CDR2 as YFSETQ. The full variable domain, with the rest looked up from reference TRBV5-1 and TRBJ2-3, is KAGVTQTPRYLIKTRGQQVTLSCSPISGHRSVSWYQQTPGQGLQFLFEYFSETQRNKGNFPGRFSGRQFSNSRSEMNVSTLELGDSALYLCASSLALGVEADTQYFGPGTRLTVL.